This TCR beta chain stems from a study of vaccination and CD4 T cells after COVID-19. Background on the study: Everyone enrolled got two doses of BNT162b2 or mRNA-1273 vaccine. The stimulus for the cells was overlapping spike peptides derived from SARS-CoV-2, HCoV-NL63, HCoV-OC43 and HCoV-229E.

This sample's treatment: approximately nine-day PBMC culture with coronavirus spike peptide pools or control peptides (ViraFEST assay). The unexposed donor's CD4+ T cells were collected before the COVID-19 pandemic (2011-2018). This clonotype came up a few times. Its specificity is unknown. The Oncomine TCR Beta short-read assay sequenced DNA from cultured CD4+ T cells. MiXCR, run by TCRdb on the PCR reads, gives a single entry per CDR3 protein. The data hold 9,100 or so distinct CDR3 sequences, with roughly 49% observed a single time. Sequencing input: CD4+ T cells from blood, cultured in vitro. The sequence derives from a human donor in good health.

The CDR3 DNA reads as TGTGCCAGCCGGTGGACAGGGGGCTATGGCTACACCTTC. Its translation: CASRWTGGYGYTF. This chain uses TRBV6-2 or TRBV6-3 with TRBJ1-2; 10 bases match TRBD1. Germline V gene lookup returns CDR1 MNHEY and CDR2 SVGEGT. The CDR3 spans 13 residues. V lost 8 bases, J lost 4 bases, and 4 bases stayed unmatched.